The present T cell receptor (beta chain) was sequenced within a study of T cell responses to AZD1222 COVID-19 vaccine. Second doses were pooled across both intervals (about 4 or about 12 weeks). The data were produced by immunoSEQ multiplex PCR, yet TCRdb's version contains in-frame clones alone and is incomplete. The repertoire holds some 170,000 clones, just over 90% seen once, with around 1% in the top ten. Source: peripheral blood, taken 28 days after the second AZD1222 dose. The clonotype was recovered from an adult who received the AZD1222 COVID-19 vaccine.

The DNA for the CDR3 is TGTGCCACTGAACAGGGGGGCACTGAAGCTTTCTTT. This encodes CATEQGGTEAFF. This rearrangement joins TRBV10-3 to TRBJ1-1; TRBD1 agrees at 8 bases. V lost 10 bases, J lost 4 bases, and 5 bases stayed unmatched. In germline, CDR1 is ENHRY, CDR2 SYGVKD. This CDR3 has 12 amino acids.